One and the same sample provided the 31 T cell receptor beta chains below, sequenced in a study of post-analysis software for immune sequencing data. Whole-study findings and limits: TRBV5-6, TRBV5-1 and TRBV20-1 belonged to a set of roughly five TRBV segments that were more frequent in patients than controls.

These receptors are not linked to any known antigen. Prepared libraries of TCR beta cDNA carried unique molecular identifiers. TCRdb reprocessed the PCR reads with MiXCR, giving one entry per CDR3 protein. The sample has hundreds of thousands of distinct CDR3 sequences, around 40% seen once. The material sequenced was blood. The receptors come from a girl between 10 and 17 years old with multiple sclerosis.

The genes are TRBV27 and TRBJ2-3; 14 bases are shared with TRBD2. This CDR3 has 18 residues. The V and J ends lost 6 bases and 5 bases, in that order; junction bases with no gene match: 13. Germline CDR1 reads MNHEY; CDR2 reads SMNVEV (reference sequence). The CDR3 region is CASSGLAGGHEYLDTQYF. The DNA of the CDR3 is TGTGCCAGCAGCGGACTAGCGGGAGGTCACGAATACTTAGATACGCAGTATTTT.

This clonotype was seen at least ten times. The chain employs TRBV12-3 or TRBV12-4 and TRBJ2-5, with TRBD1 matching over 10 bases. The J call may not be correct, given that the DNA end is closer to TRBJ2-7. This CDR3 has 14 amino acids. In nucleotides, the CDR3 is TGTGCCAGCAGTTTAGTGGGACAGGGGTACGAGCAGTACTTC. It is translated as CASSLVGQGYEQYF.

The chain employs TRBV3-1 and TRBJ1-2, with D unclear. V was shortened by 4 bases and J by 7 bases, with 22 bases between the two germline ends. The CDR3 totals 16 residues. From germline, CDR1 is LGHDT and CDR2 YNNKEL (reference sequence). The CDR3 DNA follows: TGTGCCAGCAGCCCCACGGAACGGGTTAACTATGTTGGCTACACCTTC. It yields the protein CASSPTERVNYVGYTF.

The chain carries TRBV20-1 and TRBJ1-1; 9 positions match TRBD1. This CDR3 contains 13 residues. With V trimmed by 5 bases and J by 3 bases, 4 bases remained unmatched. Germline V gene data show CDR1 as DFQATT and CDR2 as SNEGSKA (reference sequence). The CDR3 is CSAPGQGYTEAFF. The CDR3 DNA reads TGCAGTGCTCCGGGACAGGGTTACACTGAAGCTTTCTTT.

This clonotype was counted a few times. The chain employs TRBV6-2 or TRBV6-3 and TRBJ1-2; tentative D call: TRBD1 (5 bases). Germline CDR1 is MNHEY and CDR2 is SVGEGT. This CDR3 spans 14 amino acids. The ends were cut back, 6 bases at V and 4 bases at J, with 15 bases in the middle. CDR3 sequence (DNA): TGTGCCAGCAGCCCGCTTGAGGGGTCCTATGGCTACACCTTC. Translating gives CASSPLEGSYGYTF.

The gene calls are TRBV27 and TRBJ2-1; TRBD1 might be the D (6 bases). V was trimmed by 5 bases and J by 3 bases, leaving 14 bases between them. The CDR3 covers 15 residues. Germline values: CDR1 MNHEY, CDR2 SMNVEV (reference sequence). In DNA, the CDR3 is TGTGCCAGCAGTCTCGACAGGTCTTACTACAATGAGCAGTTCTTC. Translated: CASSLDRSYYNEQFF.

Concerning this clonotype itself: The germline gene is not matched at one end of the junction; a read error may be the cause. This chain uses TRBV3-1 with TRBJ2-7, with 7 bases lining up with TRBD1. This CDR3 is 15 amino acids long. The V gene's germline CDR1 is LGHDT and CDR2 YNNKEL (reference sequence). The CDR3: CVSSQDLRSGGEQYF. The CDR3 DNA follows: TGTGTCAGCAGCCAAGATCTGAGGTCAGGGGGCGAGCAGTACTTC.

The table lists this clonotype with a few counts. The rearrangement links TRBV10-3 to TRBJ2-7; no definite D call. The CDR3 has 14 amino acids. V was cut by 2 bases and J by 5 bases, with 13 bases left in between. Germline-derived CDR1 and CDR2 are ENHRY and SYGVKD. The CDR3 protein is CAISEGFYSDEQYF. The CDR3 nucleotides are TGTGCCATCAGTGAGGGGTTTTATTCGGACGAGCAGTACTTC.

The rearrangement joins TRBV2 to TRBJ2-5; 7 positions agree with TRBD1. Germline CDR1 is SNHLY and CDR2 is FYNNEI. This CDR3 region has 17 residues. J was trimmed by 5 bases and V by 4 bases; bases with no gene match: 16. CDR3 sequence: CASSGQGGVGLLETQYF. In nucleotides, the CDR3 is TGTGCCAGCAGTGGACAGGGTGGGGTGGGTCTACTGGAGACCCAGTACTTC.

The genes are TRBV6-5 and TRBJ2-5; 9 nucleotides align to TRBD1. The assigned J gene may be wrong: the sequence end matches TRBJ2-1 better. Looked up from germline, CDR1 is MNHEY and CDR2 is SVGAGI. The CDR3 is made up of 18 amino acids. The CDR3 sequence: CASSSVYRGQWGQETQFF. The CDR3 DNA is TGTGCCAGCAGTTCAGTATACAGGGGGCAATGGGGCCAAGAGACCCAGTTCTTC.

The chain is built from TRBV4-1 and TRBJ2-1; 13 positions match TRBD2. CDR3 length equals 16 residues. Germline-derived CDR1 and CDR2 are MGHRA and YSYEKL. Trimming removed 4 bases from V and 5 bases from J; junction bases left unmatched: 5. The CDR3 coding sequence is TGCGCCAGCAGCCCCGGGACTAGCGGGGCCAACAATGAGCAGTTCTTC. This sequence encodes CASSPGTSGANNEQFF.

This clonotype was seen a few times. V gene TRBV6-2 or TRBV6-3 combines with J gene TRBJ2-7; D is possibly TRBD1 or TRBD2 (6 bases each). Trimming left V 2 bases short and J 3 bases short, with 11 bases between. Germline CDR1 reads MNHEY; CDR2 reads SVGEGT. The length of the CDR3 is 14 residues. CDR3 loop: CASSYVGGGYEQYF. CDR3 nucleotide sequence: TGTGCCAGCAGTTACGTGGGGGGCGGCTACGAGCAGTACTTC.

This clonotype has a handful of counts. The chain links TRBV11-2 to TRBJ2-5; 8 bases match TRBD2. Germline V gene sequence: CDR1 SGHAT, CDR2 FQNNGV. The CDR3 spans 14 residues. Trimming at V came to 5 bases and at J to 5 bases, leaving 7 bases not matched to a gene. This CDR3 reads CASSRPASGETQYF. The CDR3 DNA sequence: TGTGCCAGCAGCCGTCCGGCTAGCGGGGAGACCCAGTACTTC.

This sequence joins TRBV4-1 and TRBJ2-5, with TRBD2 matching over 12 bases. The germline V gene has CDR1 MGHRA and CDR2 YSYEKL. This CDR3 region has 18 residues. The ends lost 1 base at V and 11 bases at J; junction bases unmatched: 17. The CDR3 DNA sequence: TGCGCCAGCAGCCAAGCGTTAATTAGACTAGCGGGGGTATATGAGCAGTACTTC. This translates into CASSQALIRLAGVYEQYF.

There are a few counts of this clonotype. The rearrangement joins TRBV20-1 to TRBJ2-1, with 11 bases matching TRBD2. The germline V gene encodes CDR1 DFQATT and CDR2 SNEGSKA (reference sequence). The V and J ends lost 5 bases and 8 bases, in that order; junction bases with no gene match: 11. CDR3 length: 15 amino acids. For the CDR3, the DNA is TGCAGTGCTCCAATACTAGCGGGAGCACCCCATGAGCAGTTCTTC. Its translation: CSAPILAGAPHEQFF.

The chain employs TRBV20-1 and TRBJ2-1; 9 positions match TRBD2. From germline, CDR1 is DFQATT and CDR2 SNEGSKA (reference sequence). The CDR3 has 16 residues. J was trimmed by 7 bases and V by 5 bases; bases with no gene match: 15. The CDR3 is CSASLVAGGLWNEQFF. The CDR3 DNA sequence: TGCAGTGCTTCTTTGGTCGCGGGAGGGTTGTGGAATGAGCAGTTCTTC.

This clonotype was seen at least ten times. This sequence joins TRBV5-6 and TRBJ1-1; D gene unclear. V was cut by 0 bases and J by 0 bases, with 6 bases left in between. The CDR3 is made up of 14 amino acids. CDR1 SGHDT and CDR2 YYEEEE come from the germline V gene. DNA for the CDR3: TGTGCCAGCAGCTTGGCAGAGATGAACACTGAAGCTTTCTTT. Its translation: CASSLAEMNTEAFF. Based on the CDR3 plus reference TRBV5-6 and TRBJ1-1, the full variable domain is DAGVTQSPTHLIKTRGQQVTLRCSPKSGHDTVSWYQQALGQGPQFIFQYYEEEERQRGNFPDRFSGHQFPNYSSELNVNALLLGDSALYLCASSLAEMNTEAFFGQGTRLTVV.

Ten or more counts support this clonotype. J is TRBJ2-7 and V is TRBV28; unclear D gene. The germline V and J ends were trimmed by 7 bases and 5 bases, with 12 bases remaining between them. The length of the CDR3 is 12 residues. In germline, CDR1 is MDHEN, CDR2 SYDVKM. The DNA for the CDR3 is TGTGCCAGCACATCCCTTAGGGACGAGCAGTACTTC. Translated, it gives CASTSLRDEQYF.

This chain links TRBV28 with TRBJ2-4; 7 bases fit TRBD2. Near its end, the DNA agrees better with TRBJ2-7, so the J call may be wrong. The germline V gene encodes CDR1 MDHEN and CDR2 SYDVKM. The CDR3 runs 17 residues. The CDR3 nucleotides read TGTGCCAGCAGTCTTATTATCGACGGGGGGAGGCCCTACGAGCAGTACTTC. This codes for CASSLIIDGGRPYEQYF.

This clonotype was seen repeatedly, ten times or more. The chain carries TRBV2 and TRBJ1-2; unclear D gene. The V gene's germline CDR1 is SNHLY and CDR2 FYNNEI. Trimming stripped 5 bases from V and 3 bases from J, with 7 bases between. This CDR3 comprises 12 residues. The CDR3 DNA follows: TGTGCCAGCAGTCCCCTGTACTATGGCTACACCTTC. Residues: CASSPLYYGYTF.

The count of this clonotype is one. The chain joins TRBV20-1 to TRBJ2-7, with D unclear. The DNA end is a closer match to TRBJ2-5, so the J assignment may be wrong. The CDR3 length is 12 residues. In germline, CDR1 is DFQATT, CDR2 SNEGSKA (reference sequence). This CDR3 reads CSATKVDETQYF. The CDR3 coding sequence is TGCAGTGCTACCAAGGTTGACGAGACCCAGTACTTC.

This chain joins TRBV7-2 and TRBJ2-5; D not certain. Per the germline V gene, CDR1 is SGHTA and CDR2 is FQGNSA. The CDR3 has 14 residues. The V gene lost 0 bases and the J gene lost 2 bases, with 7 bases spanning the gap. Written as DNA, the CDR3 is TGTGCCAGCAGCTTAGCGGTGTCGCAAGAGACCCAGTACTTC. Its translation: CASSLAVSQETQYF.

The chain employs TRBV10-3 and TRBJ2-1, with D possibly TRBD2 on 6 matching bases. Trimming took 0 bases from V and 12 from J, leaving 15 bases between them. Per the germline V gene, CDR1 is ENHRY and CDR2 is SYGVKD. The CDR3 sequence is 14 residues long. CDR3 region: CAISESSEREVQFF. CDR3 coding DNA: TGTGCCATCAGTGAGTCGAGTGAGAGGGAGGTGCAGTTCTTC.

The chain carries TRBV20-1 and TRBJ1-1, with D unclear. The CDR3 length is 15 residues. The germline V gene has CDR1 DFQATT and CDR2 SNEGSKA (reference sequence). The V end was cut by 0 bases, the J end by 3 bases, with 14 bases between. CDR3 DNA sequence: TGCAGTGCTAGAGATCGGAAGGGTCAAGACACTGAAGCTTTCTTT. It is translated as CSARDRKGQDTEAFF.

This sequence joins TRBV15 and TRBJ2-7, with D possibly called TRBD1 or TRBD2 (5 bases each). Germline CDR1 is LNHNV and CDR2 is YYDKDF (reference sequence). This CDR3 is built from 15 residues. The germline V and J ends were trimmed by 0 bases and 2 bases, with 11 bases remaining between them. The CDR3 DNA is TGTGCCACCAGCAGAGATCAGCCGGGACCCTACGAGCAGTACTTC. It specifies CATSRDQPGPYEQYF.

The chain has TRBV9 and TRBJ2-5; D gene uncertain. The V end lost 0 bases, the J end lost 11 bases, and 14 bases lay between the germline ends. This CDR3 has 13 residues. The germline V gene encodes CDR1 SGDLS and CDR2 YYNGEE. CDR3 bases: TGTGCCAGCAGCGTAGGATGGAACAATGAGCAGTACTTC. This codes for CASSVGWNNEQYF.

This chain links TRBV4-2 with TRBJ2-7; either TRBD1 or TRBD2 may supply D (5 bases each). Germline V CDR1 and CDR2: LGHNA, YNFKEQ. V dropped 1 base and J dropped 2 bases, with 12 bases sitting between them. This CDR3 is built from 15 residues. CDR3 DNA: TGTGCCAGCAGCCAAGGGAGGCAGGGTCCCTACGAGCAGTACTTC. This sequence encodes CASSQGRQGPYEQYF.

This clonotype was seen just once. A much bigger clone sits one base away, suggesting this may be a read error. The genes are TRBV7-2 and TRBJ2-5, with D tentatively TRBD1 or TRBD2 (5 bases each). Germline CDR1 is SGHTA and CDR2 is FQGNSA. The germline V and J ends were trimmed by 4 bases and 13 bases, with 16 bases remaining between them. This CDR3 contains 12 residues. CDR3 DNA sequence: TGTGCCAGCAGCTCCCAGCGGACACTCACGTACTTC. It translates to CASSSQRTLTYF.

CDR3 sequence: CSARDWRGVNTEAFF. The CDR3 DNA is TGCAGTGCTAGAGATTGGCGGGGAGTGAACACTGAAGCTTTCTTT. The chain employs TRBV20-1 and TRBJ1-1; D is ambiguous. The germline V and J ends were trimmed by 0 bases and 0 bases, with 11 bases remaining between them. The CDR3 extends over 15 amino acids. From germline, CDR1 is DFQATT and CDR2 SNEGSKA (reference sequence).

In this sample, this clonotype turned up a few times. This rearrangement joins TRBV29-1 to TRBJ2-1, with D maybe TRBD2 (6 bases). The germline V and J ends were trimmed by 4 bases and 3 bases, with 10 bases remaining between them. CDR3 length: 13 residues. Per the germline V gene, CDR1 is SQVTM and CDR2 is ANQGSEA. The CDR3 protein is CSVARGGYNEQFF. CDR3 nucleotides: TGCAGCGTTGCGAGGGGAGGCTACAATGAGCAGTTCTTC.

This clonotype was detected only a few times. V gene TRBV5-1 combines with J gene TRBJ2-1; 8 bases map to TRBD1. Germline V gene sequence: CDR1 SGHRS, CDR2 YFSETQ. The CDR3 runs to 14 residues. V was clipped by 0 bases and J by 8 bases; unmatched bases: 4. For the CDR3, the DNA is TGCGCCAGCAGCTTGGGACAGGGGTGGGATGAGCAGTTCTTC. Amino acid sequence: CASSLGQGWDEQFF.